This T cell receptor beta chain was documented in a study of T cells in tuberculosis. This CDR3 has 17 residues. V lost 6 bases, J lost 1 base, and 21 bases lay in between. The germline V gene encodes CDR1 LGHNT and CDR2 FRNRAP. This clone appeared once. Only in-frame clones appear in the TCRdb table, and some are missing; sequencing was by immunoSEQ multiplex PCR. The sample holds some 34,000 clones, around 97% seen once. The chain has TRBV12-5 and TRBJ1-2, with a tentative D call TRBD1 (6 bases). Sequencing was done on a sample of PBMCs. This sequence originates from a donor aged 10-35 years with latent tuberculosis or without tuberculosis infection. The CDR3 DNA follows: TGTGCTAGTGGATTAGGGGGTTTCACTCGGTTTAACTATGGCTACACCTTC. It is translated as CASGLGGFTRFNYGYTF.